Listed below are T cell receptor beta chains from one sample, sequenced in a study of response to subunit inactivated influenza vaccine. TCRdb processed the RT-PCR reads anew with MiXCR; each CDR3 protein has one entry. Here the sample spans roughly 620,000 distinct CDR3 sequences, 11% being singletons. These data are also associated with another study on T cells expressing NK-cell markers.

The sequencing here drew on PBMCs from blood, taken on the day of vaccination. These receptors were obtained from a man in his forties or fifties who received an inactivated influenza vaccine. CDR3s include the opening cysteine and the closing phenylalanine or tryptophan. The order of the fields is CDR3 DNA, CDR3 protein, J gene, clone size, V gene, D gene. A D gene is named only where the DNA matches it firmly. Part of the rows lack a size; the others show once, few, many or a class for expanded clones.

TGTGCCAGCAGCTTAGCAGGGAGGCTGCCCTACGAGCAGTACTTC | CASSLAGRLPYEQYF | TRBJ2-7 | few | TRBV7-2 | .
TGCGCCAGCAGCTTTTCTGTAGGGGGGAATGAGCAGTTCTTC | CASSFSVGGNEQFF | TRBJ2-1 | few | TRBV5-1 | .
TGCAGTGCTAGGAGGCCCACCCCAGATACGCAGTATTTT | CSARRPTPDTQYF | TRBJ2-3 | . | TRBV20-1 | .
TGCAGCGTTAGCAGGGCGTGGGAGACCCAGTACTTC | CSVSRAWETQYF | TRBJ2-5 | many | TRBV29-1 | .
TGTGCCAGCAGCCAAGGGCGAAGGGCACCCTACAATGAGCAGTTCTTC | CASSQGRRAPYNEQFF | TRBJ2-1 | . | TRBV28 | .
TGCAGTGCTAGATCCCCCCGCGGGACTCAAGAGACCCAGTACTTC | CSARSPRGTQETQYF | TRBJ2-5 | few | TRBV20-1 | .
TGCGCCAGCAGCCAACCCGGGGGAGGCAATGAGCAGTTCTTC | CASSQPGGGNEQFF | TRBJ2-1 | . | TRBV4-1 | .
TGTGCCAGCACTCCTCGCTTCGGGTACGAGCAGTACTTC | CASTPRFGYEQYF | TRBJ2-7 | . | TRBV28 | .
TGTGCCAGCACCCCTGCGGACGGGTGGAACACCGGGGAGCTGTTTTTT | CASTPADGWNTGELFF | TRBJ2-2 | few | TRBV28 | .
TGTGCCAGCAGGGGACTTCACAATGAGCAGTTCTTC | CASRGLHNEQFF | TRBJ2-1 | . | TRBV6-2/TRBV6-3 | .
TGTGCCAGCAGCTTTGGGATTCGGTACGAGCAGTACTTC | CASSFGIRYEQYF | TRBJ2-7 | few | TRBV28 | .
TGTGCCAGCGCCCCCGATTGGGGAGAGGATACGCAGTATTTT | CASAPDWGEDTQYF | TRBJ2-3 | . | TRBV7-9 | .
TGTGCCAGCAGTCCTAGTGGGCGGGCGGAGACAGATACGCAGTATTTT | CASSPSGRAETDTQYF | TRBJ2-3 | many | TRBV12-3/TRBV12-4 | .
TGTGCCACCAGCAGAGACGAGGGGCTAGCTACAGATACGCAGTATTTT | CATSRDEGLATDTQYF | TRBJ2-3 | . | TRBV15 | .
TGTGCCAGCAGTTCCCGGGGACTAGCGGGGGGGAGCACAGATACGCAGTATTTT | CASSSRGLAGGSTDTQYF | TRBJ2-3 | . | TRBV28 | TRBD2
TGTGCCAGCAAAAAGGCGGGAGGGGGTATATCCTACGAGCAGTACTTC | CASKKAGGGISYEQYF | TRBJ2-7 | . | TRBV12-3/TRBV12-4 | TRBD2
TGTGCCACCAGTGGGTGGGACTTGGGTGAGCAGTTCTTC | CATSGWDLGEQFF | TRBJ2-1 | . | TRBV24-1 | .
TGTGCCAGCAGCTCTGTCAACGGGGAGTGGGAGACCCAGTACTTC | CASSSVNGEWETQYF | TRBJ2-5 | few | TRBV7-2 | .
TGCGCCAGCAGCCAAGCCGGGTACGAGCAGTTCTTC | CASSQAGYEQFF | TRBJ2-1 | . | TRBV4-3 | .
TGCGCCAGCAGCCCGACGGTACAGGGGAATGAGCAGTTCTTC | CASSPTVQGNEQFF | TRBJ2-1 | few | TRBV4-1 | TRBD1
TGTGCCAGCAGAAAGACAGGGGTGAACACTGAAGCTTTCTTT | CASRKTGVNTEAFF | TRBJ1-1 | many | TRBV12-3/TRBV12-4 | TRBD1
TGTGCCAGCAGCTGGAATTGGATGGGGGCCTACGAGCAGTACTTC | CASSWNWMGAYEQYF | TRBJ2-7 | . | TRBV5-5 | .
TGTGCCACCCTGGAGGGCGGATATTCACCCCTCCACTTT | CATLEGGYSPLHF | TRBJ1-6 | many | TRBV28 | .
TGCAGCGCACGGGGGACAGGGGACACTGAAGCTTTCTTT | CSARGTGDTEAFF | TRBJ1-1 | many | TRBV29-1 | TRBD1
TGTGCCAGCAGCGTCACTCCTAGCGGACAAGAGACCCAGTACTTC | CASSVTPSGQETQYF | TRBJ2-5 | many | TRBV9 | TRBD2
TGTGCCAGCAGTCAAAGGACAGGGGGCTCGTTCCAGTTCTTC | CASSQRTGGSFQFF | TRBJ2-1 | . | TRBV12-3/TRBV12-4 | TRBD1
TGTGCCAGCAGTAACCCACCCAGCAGGACAGATACGCAGTATTTT | CASSNPPSRTDTQYF | TRBJ2-3 | . | TRBV12-3/TRBV12-4 | .
TGCGCCAGCAGGTTGACAGTCGCGAACACCGGGGAGCTGTTTTTT | CASRLTVANTGELFF | TRBJ2-2 | . | TRBV5-1 | .
TGTGCCAGCAGCCAAGAGAGGGACAGCTCCCCTGGGGCCAACGTCCTGACTTTC | CASSQERDSSPGANVLTF | TRBJ2-6 | . | TRBV4-2 | TRBD1
TGCAGTGCATCACCACCACAGGGAGTATCCACAGATACGCAGTATTTT | CSASPPQGVSTDTQYF | TRBJ2-3 | . | TRBV20-1 | .
TGCGCCAGCACCTGGTGGGACAGGGCCTACAATGAGCAGTTCTTC | CASTWWDRAYNEQFF | TRBJ2-1 | . | TRBV5-1 | TRBD1
TGCAGTGCCAAGACAGGGTTTTCACCCCTCCACTTT | CSAKTGFSPLHF | TRBJ1-6 | few | TRBV20-1 | TRBD1
TGTGCCAGCAGCCTTGGGGAGTTAAGTGAGCAGTTCTTC | CASSLGELSEQFF | TRBJ2-1 | . | TRBV7-9 | .